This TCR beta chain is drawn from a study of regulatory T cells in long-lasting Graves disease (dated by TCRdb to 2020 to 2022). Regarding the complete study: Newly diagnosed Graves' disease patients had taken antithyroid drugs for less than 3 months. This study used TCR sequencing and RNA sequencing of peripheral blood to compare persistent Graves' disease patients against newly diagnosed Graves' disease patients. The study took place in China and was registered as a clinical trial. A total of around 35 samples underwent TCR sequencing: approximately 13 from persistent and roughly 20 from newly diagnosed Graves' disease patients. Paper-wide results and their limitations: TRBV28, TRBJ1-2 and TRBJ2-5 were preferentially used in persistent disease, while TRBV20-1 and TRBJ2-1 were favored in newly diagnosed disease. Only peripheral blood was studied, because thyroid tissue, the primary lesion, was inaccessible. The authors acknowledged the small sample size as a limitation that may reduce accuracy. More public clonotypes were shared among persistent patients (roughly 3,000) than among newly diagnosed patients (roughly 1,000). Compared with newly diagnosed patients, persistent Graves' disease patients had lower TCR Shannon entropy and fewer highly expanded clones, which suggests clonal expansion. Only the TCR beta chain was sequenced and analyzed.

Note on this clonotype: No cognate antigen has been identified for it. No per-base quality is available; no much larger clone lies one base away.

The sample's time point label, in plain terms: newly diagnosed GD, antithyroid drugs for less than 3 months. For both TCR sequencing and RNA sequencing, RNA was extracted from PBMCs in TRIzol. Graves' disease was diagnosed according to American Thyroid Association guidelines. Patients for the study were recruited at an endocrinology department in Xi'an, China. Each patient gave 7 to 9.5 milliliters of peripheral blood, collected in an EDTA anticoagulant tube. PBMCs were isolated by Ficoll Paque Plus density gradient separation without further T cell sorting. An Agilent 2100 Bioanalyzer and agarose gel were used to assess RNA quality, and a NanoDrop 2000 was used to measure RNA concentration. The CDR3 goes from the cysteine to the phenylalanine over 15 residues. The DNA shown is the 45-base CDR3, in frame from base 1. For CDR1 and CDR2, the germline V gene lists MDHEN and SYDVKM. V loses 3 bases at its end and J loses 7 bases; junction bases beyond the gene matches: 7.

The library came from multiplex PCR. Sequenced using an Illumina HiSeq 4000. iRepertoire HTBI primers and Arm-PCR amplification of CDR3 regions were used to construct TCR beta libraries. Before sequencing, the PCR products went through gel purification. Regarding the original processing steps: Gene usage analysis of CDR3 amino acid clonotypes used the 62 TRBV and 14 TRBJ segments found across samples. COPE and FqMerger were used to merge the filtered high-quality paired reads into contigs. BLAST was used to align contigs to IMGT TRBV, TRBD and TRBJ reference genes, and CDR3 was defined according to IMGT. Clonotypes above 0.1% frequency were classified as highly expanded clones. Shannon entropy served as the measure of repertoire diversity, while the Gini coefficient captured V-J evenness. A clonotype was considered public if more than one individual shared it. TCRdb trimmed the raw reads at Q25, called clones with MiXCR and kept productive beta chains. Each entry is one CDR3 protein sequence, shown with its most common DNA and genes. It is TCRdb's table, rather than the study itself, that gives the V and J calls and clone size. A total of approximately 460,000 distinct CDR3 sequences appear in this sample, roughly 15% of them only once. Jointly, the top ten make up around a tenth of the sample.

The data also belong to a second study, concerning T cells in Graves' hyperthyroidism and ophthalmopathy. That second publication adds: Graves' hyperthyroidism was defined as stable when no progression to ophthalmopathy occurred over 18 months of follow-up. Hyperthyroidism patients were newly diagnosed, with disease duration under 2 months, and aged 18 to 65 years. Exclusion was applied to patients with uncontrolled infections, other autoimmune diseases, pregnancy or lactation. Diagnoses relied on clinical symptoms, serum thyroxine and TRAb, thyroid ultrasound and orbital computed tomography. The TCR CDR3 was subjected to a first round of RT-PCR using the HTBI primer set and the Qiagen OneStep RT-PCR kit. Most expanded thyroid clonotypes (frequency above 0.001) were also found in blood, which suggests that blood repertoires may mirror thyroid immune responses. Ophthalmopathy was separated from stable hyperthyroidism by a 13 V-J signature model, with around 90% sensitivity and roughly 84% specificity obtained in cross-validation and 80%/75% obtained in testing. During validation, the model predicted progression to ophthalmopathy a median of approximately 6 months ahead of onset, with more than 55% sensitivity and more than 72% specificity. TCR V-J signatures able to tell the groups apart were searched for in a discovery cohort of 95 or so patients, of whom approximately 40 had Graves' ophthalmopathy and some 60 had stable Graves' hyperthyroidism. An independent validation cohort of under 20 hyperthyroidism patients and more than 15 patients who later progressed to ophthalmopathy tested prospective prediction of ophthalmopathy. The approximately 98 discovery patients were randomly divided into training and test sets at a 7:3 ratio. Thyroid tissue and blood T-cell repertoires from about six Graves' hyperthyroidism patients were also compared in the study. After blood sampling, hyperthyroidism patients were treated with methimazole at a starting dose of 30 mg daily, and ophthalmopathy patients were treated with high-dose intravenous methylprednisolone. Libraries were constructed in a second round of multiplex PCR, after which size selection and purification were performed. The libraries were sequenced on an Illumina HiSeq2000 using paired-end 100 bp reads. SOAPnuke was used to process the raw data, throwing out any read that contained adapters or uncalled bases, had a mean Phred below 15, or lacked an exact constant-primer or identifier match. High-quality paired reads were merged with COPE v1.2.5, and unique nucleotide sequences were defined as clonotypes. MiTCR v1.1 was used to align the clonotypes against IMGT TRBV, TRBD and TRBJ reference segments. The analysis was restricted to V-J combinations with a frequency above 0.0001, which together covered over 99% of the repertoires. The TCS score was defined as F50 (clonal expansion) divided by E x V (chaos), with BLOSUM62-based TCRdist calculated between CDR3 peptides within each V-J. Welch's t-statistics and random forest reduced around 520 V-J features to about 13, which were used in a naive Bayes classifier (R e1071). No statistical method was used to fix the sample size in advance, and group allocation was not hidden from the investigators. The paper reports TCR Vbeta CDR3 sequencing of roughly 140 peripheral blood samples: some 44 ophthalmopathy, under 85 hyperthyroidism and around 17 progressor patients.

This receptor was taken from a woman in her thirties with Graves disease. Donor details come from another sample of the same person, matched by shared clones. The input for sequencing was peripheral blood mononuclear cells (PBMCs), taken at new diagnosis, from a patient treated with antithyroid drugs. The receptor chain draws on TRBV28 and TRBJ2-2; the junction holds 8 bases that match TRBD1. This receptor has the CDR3 CASSFWDRLGGELFF. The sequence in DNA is TGTGCCAGCAGTTTCTGGGACAGGTTGGGCGGGGAGCTGTTTTTT.